A single count supports the clone carrying this TCR beta chain. The data were obtained in a study of T cells in Graves' hyperthyroidism and ophthalmopathy. Trimming cost V 3 bases and J 1 base, with 12 bases left between them. Germline V CDR1 and CDR2: SQVTM, ANQGSEA. This CDR3 is 15 amino acids long. RNA transcripts were the template for amplifying TCR beta CDR3 regions. The TCR CDR3 was amplified in a first-round RT-PCR using the HTBI primer set. Via MiXCR, TCRdb re-called the multiplex PCR reads, giving one row per CDR3 protein. This table holds around 520,000 distinct CDR3 sequences, roughly a quarter found once.

Sequenced sample: blood. The chain links TRBV29-1 to TRBJ2-2, with a tentative D call TRBD1 (7 bases). The receptor was isolated from a young woman with Graves' ophthalmopathy. The CDR3 spells CSVDPGGGNTGELFF. CDR3 bases: TGCAGCGTTGACCCAGGGGGAGGGAACACCGGGGAGCTGTTTTTT.